Each of the 11 T cell receptor beta chains below was sequenced from the same sample in a study of blood T cell repertoires in COVID-19. The assay was immunoSEQ multiplex PCR, and TCRdb's table has in-frame clones only and misses some. The sample contains a few hundred thousand clones, 80% to 90% of which appear only once. The sample was PBMCs or T cells enriched from blood (not recorded which). These receptors all stem from a woman aged 18-35 years in a cohort exposed to, infected with or recovered from COVID-19 (not recorded which).

The chain combines TRBV19 with TRBJ2-1; the D is unclear. The CDR3 is 13 amino acids. The V gene's germline CDR1 is LNHDA and CDR2 SQIVND (reference sequence). Trimming took off 11 bases at V and 0 bases at J, with 11 bases between the two ends. CDR3 in amino acids: CAVKQDSYNEQFF. CDR3 nucleotide sequence: TGTGCCGTAAAGCAGGACTCCTACAATGAGCAGTTCTTC.

This chain joins TRBV4-2 and TRBJ1-6; the match to TRBD1 covers 7 bases. This CDR3 region has 16 residues. Germline loops: CDR1 LGHNA, CDR2 YNFKEQ. Losses at the gene ends were 1 base for V and 7 bases for J; bases not matched to a gene: 7. CDR3: CASSQARDSLNSPLHF. CDR3 DNA: TGTGCCAGCAGCCAAGCACGGGACAGTCTAAATTCACCCCTCCACTTT.

This chain connects TRBV7-2 to TRBJ1-6; D gene unclear. The CDR3 has 14 amino acids. V lost 1 base, J lost 10 bases, and 11 bases lay in between. Per germline, CDR1 SGHTA and CDR2 FQGNSA. DNA for the CDR3: TGTGCCAGCAGCTTAGATAGCTTCGGCTCACCCCTCCACTTT. Translation: CASSLDSFGSPLHF.

The chain uses TRBV7-6 and TRBJ2-1, with 7 bases fitting TRBD2. Per the germline V gene, CDR1 is SGHVS and CDR2 is FNYEAQ. The trim removed 0 bases at V and 8 bases at J, leaving 13 bases unmatched. There are 17 residues in the CDR3. The CDR3, as DNA: TGTGCCAGCAGCTTAGCCACTTCTTGGGGGGGAGGCGATGAGCAGTTCTTC. It translates to CASSLATSWGGGDEQFF.

The genes are TRBV28 and TRBJ1-2, with a weak D call TRBD1 (6 bases). V was trimmed by 7 bases and J by 7 bases, leaving 16 bases between them. There are 13 residues in the CDR3. Germline V gene lookup returns CDR1 MDHEN and CDR2 SYDVKM. The CDR3 bases are TGTGCCAGCATACATCCTAGGGGGTTTGGCTACACCTTC. Translating it yields CASIHPRGFGYTF.

The chain employs TRBV5-8 and TRBJ2-1; TRBD2 agrees at 12 bases. From germline, CDR1 is SGHTS and CDR2 YDEGEE. J was trimmed by 2 bases and V by 7 bases; bases with no gene match: 13. There are 18 residues in the CDR3. This CDR3 reads CASPKETSGSRAYNEQFF. The CDR3 DNA reads TGTGCCAGCCCGAAGGAGACTAGCGGGAGTCGGGCCTACAATGAGCAGTTCTTC.

This sequence joins TRBV30 and TRBJ1-2; possibly TRBD1 for D (6 bases). Per germline, CDR1 GTSNPN and CDR2 SVGIG (reference sequence). The CDR3 covers 14 residues. Deletions cut 0 bases from V and 2 bases from J, with 10 bases between. CDR3 residues: CAWSVFRGNYGYTF. Here the CDR3 DNA reads TGTGCCTGGAGTGTATTCAGGGGAAACTATGGCTACACCTTC.

This chain uses TRBV7-9 with TRBJ1-2; 8 bases are shared with TRBD1. Trimming took 3 bases from V and 4 from J; bases not matched to a gene: 4. Germline-derived CDR1 and CDR2 are SEHNR and FQNEAQ (reference sequence). The CDR3 has 14 amino acids. CDR3 coding DNA: TGTGCCAGCAGCTTCCCCGGGACAGGCTATGGCTACACCTTC. Translated: CASSFPGTGYGYTF.

The chain employs TRBV3-1 (or the pseudogene TRBV3-2) and TRBJ1-1; D remains unclear. The CDR3 contains 16 residues. Germline V gene data show CDR1 as LGHDT and CDR2 as YNNKEL (reference sequence). V gave up 3 bases and J gave up 5 bases, with 19 bases separating them. The CDR3 reads CASSHMWPAEETEAFF. As DNA, the CDR3 is TGTGCCAGCAGCCATATGTGGCCGGCGGAGGAGACTGAAGCTTTCTTT.

The rearrangement links TRBV2 to TRBJ1-2; 8 bases line up with TRBD1. The CDR3 totals 16 residues. J lost 4 bases, V lost 8 bases, and 15 bases had no gene match. Germline loops: CDR1 SNHLY, CDR2 FYNNEI. CDR3 sequence reads: CASGAGGVGASYGYTF. The DNA for the CDR3 is TGTGCCAGCGGGGCAGGGGGCGTAGGGGCAAGCTATGGCTACACCTTC.

This chain links TRBV7-9 with TRBJ1-2; 9 bases match TRBD1. Germline assignment: CDR1 SEHNR and CDR2 FQNEAQ (reference sequence). With 5 bases clipped from V and 4 bases from J, the junction kept 2 bases outside the gene matches. This CDR3 contains 13 residues. The CDR3 region is CASSRDRAYGYTF. The CDR3 nucleotides are TGTGCCAGCAGCCGGGACAGGGCCTATGGCTACACCTTC.